What follows describes a single T cell receptor beta chain. The antigen is unknown. These data come from a study of cytomegalovirus exposure and HLA in healthy donors. Study at large: The 110 or so validation repertoires, a later analysis reported, used the same platform as the approximately 700 first-cohort repertoires.

Study-level findings and limits: It was approximately 160 TCR beta chains that were listed as cytomegalovirus-associated. The classifier was said to identify cytomegalovirus status with high specificity and sensitivity. The tendency of first-cohort TCR clusters to co-occur in the 110 or so validation repertoires emerged from a later analysis.

Produced via immunoSEQ multiplex PCR; TCRdb's table is partial and in-frame only. The sample records 80,000 or so clones, over 85% being singletons. The CDR3 contains 16 residues. V trimming: 6 bases; J trimming: 3 bases; junction bases outside the gene matches: 10. The germline V gene has CDR1 SGHVS and CDR2 FQNEAQ. Sequenced material: PBMCs. The clonotype originates from a woman between 18 and 29 years old in good health and CMV-seronegative. The chain employs TRBV7-8 and TRBJ2-3; 9 positions match TRBD2. CDR3 sequence (DNA): TGTGCCAGCAGTGATCTTAGCGGGAGAAGTACAGATACGCAGTATTTT. It encodes CASSDLSGRSTDTQYF.